The 27 T cell receptor beta chains presented below share a single source sample, sequenced in a study of T cell responses to AZD1222 COVID-19 vaccine. Clones were read by immunoSEQ multiplex PCR, and TCRdb kept only the in-frame ones, dropping some. The table lists under 150,000 clones, around 94% of them singletons. The source was peripheral blood, collected on day 0 of AZD1222 vaccination. The receptors derive from an adult in good health.

V is TRBV7-9 and J is TRBJ1-1, with D possibly matching TRBD1 (6 bases). CDR3 length equals 14 residues. CDR1 SEHNR and CDR2 FQNEAQ come from the germline V gene (reference sequence). Trimming removed 5 bases from V and 7 bases from J, with 17 bases in between. The CDR3 here is CASSPPRTDSEAFF. In DNA, the CDR3 is TGTGCCAGCAGCCCCCCCCGCACGGACAGTGAAGCTTTCTTT.

This clone was seen a single time. The rearrangement uses TRBV15 and TRBJ1-2; TRBD1 might be the D (6 bases). Per germline, CDR1 LNHNV and CDR2 YYDKDF (reference sequence). There are 13 residues in the CDR3. V was shortened by 3 bases and J by 4 bases, with 9 bases between the two germline ends. CDR3 DNA: TGTGCCACCAGCAGGAGGGGGACCTATGGCTACACCTTC. This gives the protein CATSRRGTYGYTF.

The chain uses TRBV28 and TRBJ2-3; 9 nucleotides align to TRBD2. The length of the CDR3 is 15 residues. Looked up from germline, CDR1 is MDHEN and CDR2 is SYDVKM. The junction had 8 bases not matched to a gene; V was cut back by 6 bases and J by 4 bases. As DNA, the CDR3 is TGTGCCAGCAGGCGGGAGGGGTTGAGGGCAGATACGCAGTATTTT. It encodes CASRREGLRADTQYF.

The CDR3 DNA reads TGCGCCAGCAGCTTGGGACAGGGGAGCGAAAAACTGTTTTTT. It yields the protein CASSLGQGSEKLFF. The chain combines TRBV5-1 with TRBJ1-4; 8 bases align to TRBD1. The CDR3 consists of 14 residues. Germline loops: CDR1 SGHRS, CDR2 YFSETQ. Losses at the gene ends were 0 bases for V and 8 bases for J; bases not matched to a gene: 3.

The chain joins TRBV2 to TRBJ1-2; no firm D call. Germline values: CDR1 SNHLY, CDR2 FYNNEI. Trimming pared 10 bases from V and 11 bases from J, leaving 11 bases between. This CDR3 comprises 9 residues. CDR3 amino acids: CAKSREYTF. The CDR3 region has the DNA TGTGCCAAGTCAAGGGAATACACCTTC.

The rearrangement uses TRBV5-1 and TRBJ2-2, with 9 bases matching TRBD2. The junction had 14 bases not matched to a gene; V was cut back by 2 bases and J by 9 bases. CDR1 is SGHRS, CDR2 YFSETQ, per germline. The CDR3 is made up of 17 amino acids. The CDR3 DNA is TGCGCCAGCAGCTTCTTGCGGGAGGGCCCGGAGACCAGGGAGCTGTTTTTT. Protein: CASSFLREGPETRELFF. Full variable domain (missing parts from reference TRBV5-1 and TRBJ2-2): KAGVTQTPRYLIKTRGQQVTLSCSPISGHRSVSWYQQTPGQGLQFLFEYFSETQRNKGNFPGRFSGRQFSNSRSEMNVSTLELGDSALYLCASSFLREGPETRELFFGEGSRLTVL.

The chain uses TRBV2 and TRBJ1-1, with D maybe TRBD1 (5 bases). V shed 7 bases and J shed 0 bases, with 15 bases lying between them. The CDR3 spans 15 residues. Germline CDR1 is SNHLY and CDR2 is FYNNEI. DNA for the CDR3: TGTGCCAGCACCCCCGGGGGGGGGATGAACACTGAAGCTTTCTTT. The encoded protein is CASTPGGGMNTEAFF. The full variable domain, rest sourced from reference TRBV2 and TRBJ1-1, is EPEVTQTPSHQVTQMGQEVILRCVPISNHLYFYWYRQILGQKVEFLVSFYNNEISEKSEIFDDQFSVERPDGSNFTLKIRSTKLEDSAMYFCASTPGGGMNTEAFFGQGTRLTVV.

The chain uses TRBV11-1 and TRBJ2-1, with 8 positions matching TRBD2. Germline V gene sequence: CDR1 SGHAT, CDR2 FQDESV (reference sequence). J lost 8 bases, V lost 8 bases, and 14 bases had no gene match. The CDR3 is 15 amino acids. The CDR3, as DNA: TGTGCCAGCCAAACATCCCCGGGAGGGCTCTATGAGCAGTTCTTC. Translated, it gives CASQTSPGGLYEQFF.

The chain links TRBV7-9 to TRBJ1-1, with D hard to call. The CDR3 has 14 amino acids. The germline CDR1 and CDR2 sequences are SEHNR and FQNEAQ (reference sequence). The V end was cut by 5 bases, the J end by 5 bases, with 15 bases between. The CDR3: CASSGGREGTEAFF. The CDR3 bases are TGTGCCAGCAGCGGCGGACGGGAAGGGACTGAAGCTTTCTTT.

The chain couples TRBV3-1 (or the pseudogene TRBV3-2) to TRBJ1-2, with a tentative D call TRBD1 (6 bases). The CDR3 is made up of 14 amino acids. Germline-derived CDR1 and CDR2 are LGHDT and YNNKEL (reference sequence). V was cut by 1 base and J by 8 bases, with 14 bases left in between. The CDR3 nucleotides read TGTGCCAGCAGCCAAGCGGAGGGGGATCGCGGCTACACCTTC. Amino acids: CASSQAEGDRGYTF.

The table lists this clone with a count of one. The genes are TRBV6-5 and TRBJ1-6; the D is unclear. This CDR3 spans 12 amino acids. The germline CDR1 and CDR2 sequences are MNHEY and SVGAGI. Deletions cut 6 bases from V and 10 bases from J, with 10 bases between. The CDR3: CASSLIRSPLHF. The DNA of the CDR3 is TGTGCCAGCAGCCTAATCCGGTCACCCCTCCACTTT.

CDR3 bases: TGTGCCAGCAGCCCTAGGGGGGATGGCAATCAGCCCCAGCATTTT. This translates into CASSPRGDGNQPQHF. The chain links TRBV9 to TRBJ1-5; D may be TRBD1 (6 bases). Trimming left V 4 bases short and J 2 bases short, with 13 bases between. Germline lookup yields CDR1 SGDLS and CDR2 YYNGEE. The CDR3 runs to 15 residues.

The gene calls are TRBV9 and TRBJ2-1; no definite D call. The CDR3 loop spans 11 amino acids. V was cut by 6 bases and J by 6 bases, with 7 bases left in between. Germline assignment: CDR1 SGDLS and CDR2 YYNGEE. This chain's CDR3 is CASTSSNEQFF. As DNA, the CDR3 is TGTGCCAGCACCTCTAGCAATGAGCAGTTCTTC.

The chain uses TRBV15 and TRBJ2-3, with TRBD1 matching 7 bases. The J segment lost 3 bases and the V segment lost 0 bases, leaving 6 bases of the junction unmatched. Per germline, CDR1 LNHNV and CDR2 YYDKDF (reference sequence). The CDR3 runs to 16 residues. CDR3 in amino acids: CATSRDLAGGTDTQYF. The CDR3 coding sequence is TGTGCCACCAGCAGAGATCTGGCAGGGGGAACAGATACGCAGTATTTT.

The chain uses TRBV5-1 and TRBJ1-1; TRBD1 aligns across 9 bases. The junction had 9 bases not matched to a gene; V was cut back by 4 bases and J by 5 bases. Germline lookup yields CDR1 SGHRS and CDR2 YFSETQ. The CDR3 loop spans 15 amino acids. The CDR3 is CASSKGQGGGTEAFF. CDR3 bases: TGCGCCAGCAGCAAGGGACAGGGCGGGGGGACTGAAGCTTTCTTT.

The sample holds one count of this clone. This CDR3 is also generated by other DNA sequences in the sample. The CDR3 DNA is TGTGCCAGCCTCTGGGAAGCTGAAGCTTTCTTT. Translation gives CASLWEAEAFF. The rearrangement links TRBV27 to TRBJ1-1, with D unresolved. Germline CDR1 MNHEY, CDR2 SMNVEV (reference sequence). There are 11 residues in the CDR3. V lost 8 bases, J lost 6 bases, and 10 bases lay in between.

The CDR3 nucleotides read TGTGCCAGCAGGAACACGGGGCCACTAGATTCACCCCTCCACTTT. Encoded protein: CASRNTGPLDSPLHF. This chain links TRBV28 with TRBJ1-6; possible D gene TRBD1, 5 bases. The CDR3 runs 15 residues. Trimming shortened V by 6 bases and J by 8 bases, and 17 bases separated the two germline ends. CDR1 MDHEN and CDR2 SYDVKM come from the germline V gene. Supplemented by reference TRBV28 and TRBJ1-6, the full variable domain reads DVKVTQSSRYLVKRTGEKVFLECVQDMDHENMFWYRQDPGLGLRLIYFSYDVKMKEKGDIPEGYSVSREKKERFSLILESASTNQTSMYLCASRNTGPLDSPLHFGNGTRLTVT.

The chain employs TRBV7-7 and TRBJ2-1; no firm D call. The CDR3 runs to 14 residues. Trimming pared 1 base from V and 7 bases from J, leaving 11 bases between. CDR1 SSHAT and CDR2 FNYEAQ come from the germline V gene (reference sequence). CDR3 amino acids: CASSLGGYGNEQFF. Here the CDR3 DNA reads TGTGCCAGCAGCTTAGGGGGTTATGGGAATGAGCAGTTCTTC.

This chain connects TRBV7-8 to TRBJ2-7, with TRBD2 identical over 14 bases. CDR1 and CDR2 (germline): SGHVS, FQNEAQ. CDR3 length: 18 residues. With V trimmed by 4 bases and J by 0 bases, 8 bases remained unmatched. The CDR3 loop reads CASSSRTSGRISSYEQYF. The CDR3 DNA follows: TGTGCCAGCAGCTCCAGGACTAGCGGGAGGATTAGCTCCTACGAGCAGTACTTC.

A few counts support this clone. V usage is TRBV18 and J usage is TRBJ2-7; D is ambiguous. The CDR3 runs 14 residues. With 6 bases removed from V and 2 bases from J, the gap between germline ends came to 14 bases. Germline CDR1 KGHSH, CDR2 LQKENI. CDR3 protein: CASSLRAEPYEQYF. The CDR3 nucleotides read TGTGCCAGCTCCCTCCGGGCGGAGCCCTACGAGCAGTACTTC. The full variable domain, its missing parts supplied by reference TRBV18 and TRBJ2-7, is NAGVMQNPRHLVRRRGQEARLRCSPMKGHSHVYWYRQLPEEGLKFMVYLQKENIIDESGMPKERFSAEFPKEGPSILRIQQVVRGDSAAYFCASSLRAEPYEQYFGPGTRLTVT.

V gene TRBV5-1 combines with J gene TRBJ1-4; maybe TRBD1 (5 bases). Per germline, CDR1 SGHRS and CDR2 YFSETQ. The CDR3 covers 15 residues. Trimming removed 1 base from V and 4 bases from J, with 11 bases in between. The CDR3 nucleotides read TGCGCCAGCAGCTTGATCGGGGCAGATAATGAAAAACTGTTTTTT. It translates to CASSLIGADNEKLFF.

V gene TRBV27 combines with J gene TRBJ2-1, with 7 bases identical to TRBD2. The CDR3 runs 14 residues. Per the germline V gene, CDR1 is MNHEY and CDR2 is SMNVEV (reference sequence). V shed 7 bases and J 9 bases; nucleotides not matched to a gene: 12. DNA of the CDR3: TGTGCCAGCACCCCTACCGGCGGGAGTGGTGAGCAGTTCTTC. Its protein is CASTPTGGSGEQFF.

The V call is TRBV15, the J call TRBJ1-3; TRBD1 is a possible D gene (6 bases). This CDR3 comprises 13 residues. Germline V gene lookup returns CDR1 LNHNV and CDR2 YYDKDF (reference sequence). Trimming cost V 4 bases and J 4 bases, with 8 bases left between them. The CDR3 coding sequence is TGTGCCACCAGCACTGACAGGGGAAACACCATATATTTT. It yields the protein CATSTDRGNTIYF.

This rearrangement joins TRBV28 to TRBJ2-3, with D unresolved. The V and J ends lost 4 bases and 3 bases respectively, with 14 bases between them. Germline CDR1 and CDR2: MDHEN and SYDVKM. This CDR3 has 15 residues. This CDR3 is CASSSPGGITDTQYF. The CDR3, as DNA: TGTGCCAGCAGTTCCCCCGGTGGGATTACAGATACGCAGTATTTT.

This rearrangement joins TRBV28 to TRBJ1-5, with 7 bases that match TRBD1. The CDR3 is 14 residues long. V was clipped by 6 bases and J by 6 bases; unmatched bases: 8. The germline gives CDR1 MDHEN, CDR2 SYDVKM. The CDR3 loop is CASREQGMVQPQHF. The CDR3 DNA reads TGTGCCAGCAGGGAACAGGGGATGGTTCAGCCCCAGCATTTT.

This sequence joins TRBV11-2 and TRBJ2-3, with 12 nucleotides matching TRBD2. The CDR3 covers 17 residues. The V and J ends lost 5 bases and 6 bases, in that order; junction bases with no gene match: 12. Germline V gene lookup returns CDR1 SGHAT and CDR2 FQNNGV. This chain's CDR3 is CASSPFPTSGSGDTQYF. The CDR3 coding sequence is TGTGCCAGCAGCCCGTTCCCGACTAGCGGGAGTGGGGATACGCAGTATTTT.

The J gene is TRBJ2-2, the V gene TRBV18; D call uncertain. Trimming removed 4 bases at V and 5 bases at J, with 5 bases between. There are 12 residues in the CDR3. In germline, CDR1 is KGHSH, CDR2 LQKENI. CDR3 nucleotide sequence: TGTGCCAGCTCACTTCTGACCGGGGAGCTGTTTTTT. Amino acid sequence: CASSLLTGELFF.